The 8 T cell receptor beta chains given below trace back to one sample, sequenced in a study of shared T cell receptors in the human thymus. Clones were read by immunoSEQ multiplex PCR, and TCRdb kept only the in-frame ones, dropping some. The sample has hundreds of thousands of clones; around 89% are singletons. This same sample was also part of a study on human thymus T cells.

The sample comprised thymocytes. Receptors originate from a boy less than two years old with a congenital heart defect.

This rearrangement joins TRBV7-6 to TRBJ2-2, with a possible D match to TRBD2 (6 bases). V was shortened by 5 bases and J by 6 bases, with 16 bases between the two germline ends. Germline-derived CDR1 and CDR2 are SGHVS and FNYEAQ. CDR3 length: 15 residues. The CDR3 here is CASSTRTVAAGELFF. The CDR3 nucleotides are TGTGCCAGCAGCACCCGGACCGTAGCGGCCGGGGAGCTGTTTTTT.

This clone was observed once. The genes are TRBV10-3 and TRBJ2-4, with 8 bases aligning to TRBD2. The CDR3 contains 15 residues. Per the germline V gene, CDR1 is ENHRY and CDR2 is SYGVKD. The J segment lost 0 bases and the V segment lost 10 bases, leaving 8 bases of the junction unmatched. This CDR3 reads CATSGGGLAKNIQYF. The CDR3 bases are TGTGCCACCTCGGGAGGGGGGCTAGCCAAAAACATTCAGTACTTC.

The chain joins TRBV7-2 to TRBJ1-2; perhaps TRBD1 as D (5 bases). CDR1 SGHTA and CDR2 FQGNSA come from the germline V gene. CDR3 length: 14 residues. The V end lost 1 base, the J end lost 7 bases, and 13 bases lay between the germline ends. CDR3 protein: CASSLGGGGGGYTF. CDR3 nucleotide sequence: TGTGCCAGCAGCTTAGGCGGGGGTGGAGGTGGCTACACCTTC.

This chain uses TRBV28 with TRBJ2-7; 14 bases align to TRBD2. Germline values: CDR1 MDHEN, CDR2 SYDVKM. The CDR3 has 16 residues. Losses at the gene ends were 5 bases for V and 7 bases for J; bases not matched to a gene: 10. CDR3 amino acids: CASSPWTSGRRQEQYF. CDR3 coding DNA: TGTGCCAGCAGTCCCTGGACTAGCGGGAGGCGGCAGGAGCAGTACTTC.

The chain recombines TRBV18 with TRBJ2-7; 7 nucleotides line up with TRBD2. Germline trimming cut 0 bases from V and 1 base from J; bases unmatched to any gene: 18. The germline gives CDR1 KGHSH, CDR2 LQKENI. This CDR3 has 20 amino acids. This CDR3 reads CASSPPKVAGTTLPSYEQYF. The CDR3 bases are TGTGCCAGCTCACCACCGAAAGTAGCGGGCACGACTCTGCCTTCCTACGAGCAGTACTTC.

V and J are TRBV7-9 and TRBJ2-1; D not resolved. The CDR3 has 12 amino acids. Deletions cut 5 bases from V and 4 bases from J, with 6 bases between. The V gene's germline CDR1 is SEHNR and CDR2 FQNEAQ (reference sequence). Written as DNA, the CDR3 is TGTGCCAGCAGCCCCGGGTACAATGAGCAGTTCTTC. Its translation is CASSPGYNEQFF.

The CDR3 nucleotides read TGCGCCAGCAGCTCTCGTGACGAGCAGTACTTC. Protein: CASSSRDEQYF. The chain joins TRBV5-1 to TRBJ2-7; D ambiguous. V dropped 3 bases and J dropped 5 bases, with 6 bases sitting between them. The CDR3 has 11 residues. Germline values: CDR1 SGHRS, CDR2 YFSETQ.

This chain links TRBV11-2 with TRBJ2-7, with D perhaps TRBD1 (6 bases). The CDR3 has 15 amino acids. Germline V gives CDR1 SGHAT, CDR2 FQNNGV. The V gene lost 2 bases and the J gene lost 2 bases, with 13 bases spanning the gap. In nucleotides, the CDR3 is TGTGCCAGCAGCTTAAGCGCCAGGGGACCCTACGAGCAGTACTTC. Translating it yields CASSLSARGPYEQYF. Variable domain in full (rest from reference TRBV11-2 and TRBJ2-7): EAGVAQSPRYKIIEKRQSVAFWCNPISGHATLYWYQQILGQGPKLLIQFQNNGVVDDSQLPKDRFSAERLKGVDSTLKIQPAKLEDSAVYLCASSLSARGPYEQYFGPGTRLTVT.